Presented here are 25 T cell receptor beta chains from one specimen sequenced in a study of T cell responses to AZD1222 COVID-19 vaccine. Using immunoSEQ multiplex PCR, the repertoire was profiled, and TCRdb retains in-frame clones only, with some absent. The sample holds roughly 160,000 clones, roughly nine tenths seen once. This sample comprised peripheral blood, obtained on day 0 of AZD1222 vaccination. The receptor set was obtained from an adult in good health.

CDR3 loop: CASSFSLRDTQYF. The CDR3 DNA reads TGTGCCAGCAGTTTCTCCTTACGGGATACGCAGTATTTT. The genes are TRBV27 and TRBJ2-3; no clear D gene. Germline V gene data show CDR1 as MNHEY and CDR2 as SMNVEV (reference sequence). Trimming stripped 3 bases from V and 6 bases from J, with 10 bases between. This CDR3 comprises 13 residues.

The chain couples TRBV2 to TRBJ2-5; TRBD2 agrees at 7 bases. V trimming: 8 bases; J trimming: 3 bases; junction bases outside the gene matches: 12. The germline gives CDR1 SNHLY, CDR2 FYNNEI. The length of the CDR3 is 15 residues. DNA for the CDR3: TGTGCCAGCGGCCTATACTCAGCGGGGAAAGAGACCCAGTACTTC. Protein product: CASGLYSAGKETQYF.

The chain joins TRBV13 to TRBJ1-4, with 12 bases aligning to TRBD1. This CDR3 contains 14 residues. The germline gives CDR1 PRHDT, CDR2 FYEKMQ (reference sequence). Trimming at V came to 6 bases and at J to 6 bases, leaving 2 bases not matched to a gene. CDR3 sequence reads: CASRGQGADEKLFF. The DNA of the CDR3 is TGTGCCAGCAGGGGACAGGGGGCGGATGAAAAACTGTTTTTT.

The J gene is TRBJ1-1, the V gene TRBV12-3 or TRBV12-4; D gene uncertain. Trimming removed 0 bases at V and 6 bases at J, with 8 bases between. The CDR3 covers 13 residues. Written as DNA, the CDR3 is TGTGCCAGCAGTTTAGCCGGGAAGGCTGAAGCTTTCTTT. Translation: CASSLAGKAEAFF.

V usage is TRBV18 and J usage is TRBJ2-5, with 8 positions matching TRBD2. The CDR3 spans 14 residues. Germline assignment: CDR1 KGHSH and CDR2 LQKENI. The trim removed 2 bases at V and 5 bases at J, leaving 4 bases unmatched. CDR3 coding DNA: TGTGCCAGCTCACCAGGGACTAGTGATGAGACCCAGTACTTC. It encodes CASSPGTSDETQYF.

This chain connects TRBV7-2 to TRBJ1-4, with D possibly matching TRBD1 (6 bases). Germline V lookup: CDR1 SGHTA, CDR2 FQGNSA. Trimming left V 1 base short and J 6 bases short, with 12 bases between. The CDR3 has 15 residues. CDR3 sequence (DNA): TGTGCCAGCAGCTTAGGTACAGGGAATTATGAAAAACTGTTTTTT. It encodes CASSLGTGNYEKLFF.

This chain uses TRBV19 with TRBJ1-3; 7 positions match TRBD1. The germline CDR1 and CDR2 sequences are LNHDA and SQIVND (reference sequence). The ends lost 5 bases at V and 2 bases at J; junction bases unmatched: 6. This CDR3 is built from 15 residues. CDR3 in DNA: TGTGCCAGTAGTGTACAGGGGCGGACTGGAAACACCATATATTTT. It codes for CASSVQGRTGNTIYF.

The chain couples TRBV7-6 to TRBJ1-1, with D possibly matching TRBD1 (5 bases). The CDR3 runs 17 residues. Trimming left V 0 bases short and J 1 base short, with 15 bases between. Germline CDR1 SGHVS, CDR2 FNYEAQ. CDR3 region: CASSLAGVGGGNTEAFF. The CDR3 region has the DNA TGTGCCAGCAGCTTAGCGGGGGTAGGTGGGGGGAACACTGAAGCTTTCTTT.

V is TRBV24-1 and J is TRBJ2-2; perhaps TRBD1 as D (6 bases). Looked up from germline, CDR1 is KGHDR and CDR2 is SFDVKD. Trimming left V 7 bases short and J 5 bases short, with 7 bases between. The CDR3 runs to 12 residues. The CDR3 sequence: CATRRGTGELFF. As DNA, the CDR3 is TGTGCCACCAGAAGGGGGACCGGGGAGCTGTTTTTT.

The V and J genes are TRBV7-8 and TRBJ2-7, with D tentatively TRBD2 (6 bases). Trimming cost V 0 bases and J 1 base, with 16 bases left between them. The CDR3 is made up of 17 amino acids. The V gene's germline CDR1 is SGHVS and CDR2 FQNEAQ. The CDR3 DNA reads TGTGCCAGCAGCTTAGCAGTTGGGAGGACTGCTTCCTACGAGCAGTACTTC. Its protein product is CASSLAVGRTASYEQYF.

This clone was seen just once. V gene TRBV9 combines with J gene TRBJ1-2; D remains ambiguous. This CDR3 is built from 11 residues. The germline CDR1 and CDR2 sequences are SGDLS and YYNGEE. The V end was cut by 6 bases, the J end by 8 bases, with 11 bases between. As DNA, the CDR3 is TGTGCCAGCATAGGTCGGATAGGCTACACCTTC. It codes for CASIGRIGYTF.

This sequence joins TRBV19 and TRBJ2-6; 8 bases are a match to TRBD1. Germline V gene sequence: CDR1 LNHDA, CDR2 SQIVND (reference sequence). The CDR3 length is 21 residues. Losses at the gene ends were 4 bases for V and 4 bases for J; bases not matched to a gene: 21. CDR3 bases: TGTGCCAGTAGTACCACCCTACCTGGACAGGGCAGTTGGTTGGGGGCCAACGTCCTGACTTTC. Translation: CASSTTLPGQGSWLGANVLTF.

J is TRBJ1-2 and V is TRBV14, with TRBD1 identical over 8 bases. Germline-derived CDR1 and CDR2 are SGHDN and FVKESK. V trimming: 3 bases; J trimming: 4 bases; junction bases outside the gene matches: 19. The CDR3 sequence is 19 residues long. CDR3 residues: CASSQAQPRGQGGRYGYTF. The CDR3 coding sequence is TGTGCCAGCAGCCAGGCCCAACCCAGGGGGCAGGGAGGACGCTATGGCTACACCTTC.

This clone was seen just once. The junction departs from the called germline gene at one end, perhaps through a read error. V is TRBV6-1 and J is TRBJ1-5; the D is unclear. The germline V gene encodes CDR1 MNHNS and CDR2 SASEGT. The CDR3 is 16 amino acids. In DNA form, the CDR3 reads TGTGCCAGCAGAGAAGCCCCCGGGTTGGACAATCAGCCCCAGCATTTT. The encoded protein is CASREAPGLDNQPQHF.

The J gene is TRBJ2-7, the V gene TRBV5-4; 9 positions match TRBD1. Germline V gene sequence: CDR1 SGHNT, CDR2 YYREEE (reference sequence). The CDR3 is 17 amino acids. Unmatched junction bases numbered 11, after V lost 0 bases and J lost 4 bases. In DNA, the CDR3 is TGTGCCAGCAGCTTGGGCCTTCCGGGACAGGGTTTATACGAGCAGTACTTC. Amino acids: CASSLGLPGQGLYEQYF. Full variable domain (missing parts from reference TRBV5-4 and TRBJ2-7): ETGVTQSPTHLIKTRGQQVTLRCSSQSGHNTVSWYQQALGQGPQFIFQYYREEENGRGNFPPRFSGLQFPNYSSELNVNALELDDSALYLCASSLGLPGQGLYEQYFGPGTRLTVT.

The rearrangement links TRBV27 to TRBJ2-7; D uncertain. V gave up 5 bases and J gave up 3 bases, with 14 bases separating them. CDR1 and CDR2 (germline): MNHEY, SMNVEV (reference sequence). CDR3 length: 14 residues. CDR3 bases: TGTGCCAGCAGTCGTAGGCAGGCTGGCTACGAGCAGTACTTC. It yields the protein CASSRRQAGYEQYF.

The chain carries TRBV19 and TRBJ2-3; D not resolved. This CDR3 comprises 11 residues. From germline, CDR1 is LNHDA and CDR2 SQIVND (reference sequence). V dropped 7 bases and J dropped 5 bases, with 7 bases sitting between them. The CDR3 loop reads CASTGGDTQYF. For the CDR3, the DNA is TGTGCCAGTACCGGTGGAGATACGCAGTATTTT.

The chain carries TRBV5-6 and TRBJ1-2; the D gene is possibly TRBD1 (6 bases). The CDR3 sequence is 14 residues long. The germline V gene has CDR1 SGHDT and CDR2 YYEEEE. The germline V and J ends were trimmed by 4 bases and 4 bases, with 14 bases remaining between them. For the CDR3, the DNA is TGTGCCAGCAGCCCACGGACAGACCCCTATGGCTACACCTTC. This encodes CASSPRTDPYGYTF.

The CDR3 region has the DNA TGTGCCAGCTCACCAGGGGGGACAGTCCAACCTCAGCCCCAGCATTTT. Translated, it gives CASSPGGTVQPQPQHF. The V and J genes are TRBV18 and TRBJ1-5, with TRBD1 identical over 7 bases. CDR3 length: 16 residues. J was trimmed by 6 bases and V by 2 bases; bases with no gene match: 10. Germline lookup yields CDR1 KGHSH and CDR2 LQKENI. The variable domain in full, with the rest retrieved from reference TRBV18 and TRBJ1-5, is NAGVMQNPRHLVRRRGQEARLRCSPMKGHSHVYWYRQLPEEGLKFMVYLQKENIIDESGMPKERFSAEFPKEGPSILRIQQVVRGDSAAYFCASSPGGTVQPQPQHFGDGTRLSIL.

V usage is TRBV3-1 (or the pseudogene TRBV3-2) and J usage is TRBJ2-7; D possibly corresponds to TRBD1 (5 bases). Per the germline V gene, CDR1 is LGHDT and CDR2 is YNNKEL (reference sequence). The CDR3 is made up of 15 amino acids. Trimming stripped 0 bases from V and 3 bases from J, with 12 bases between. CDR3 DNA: TGTGCCAGCAGCCAAGATGTTGGGGCCGGCTACGAGCAGTACTTC. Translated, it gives CASSQDVGAGYEQYF.

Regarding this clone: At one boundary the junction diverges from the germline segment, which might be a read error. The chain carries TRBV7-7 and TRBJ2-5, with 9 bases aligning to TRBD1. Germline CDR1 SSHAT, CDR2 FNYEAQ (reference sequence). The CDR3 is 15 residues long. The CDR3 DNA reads TGTGCTAGCAGCTTAGGGACAGGGAACCAAGAGACCCAGTACTTC. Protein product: CASSLGTGNQETQYF.

CDR3 sequence reads: CASSQSGGHQETQYF. CDR3 sequence (DNA): TGTGCCAGCAGCCAAAGCGGGGGGCACCAAGAGACCCAGTACTTC. The J gene is TRBJ2-5, the V gene TRBV5-4, with TRBD2 identical over 9 bases. Trimming removed 4 bases from V and 0 bases from J; junction bases left unmatched: 4. Germline-derived CDR1 and CDR2 are SGHNT and YYREEE (reference sequence). The CDR3 totals 15 residues. Using reference TRBV5-4 and TRBJ2-5 for the parts outside the CDR3, the full variable domain is ETGVTQSPTHLIKTRGQQVTLRCSSQSGHNTVSWYQQALGQGPQFIFQYYREEENGRGNFPPRFSGLQFPNYSSELNVNALELDDSALYLCASSQSGGHQETQYFGPGTRLLVL.

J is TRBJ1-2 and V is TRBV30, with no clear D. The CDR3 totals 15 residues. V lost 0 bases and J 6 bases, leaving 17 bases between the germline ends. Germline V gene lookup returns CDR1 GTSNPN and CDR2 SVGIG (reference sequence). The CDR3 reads CAWSVWGAPSHGYTF. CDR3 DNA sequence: TGTGCCTGGAGTGTTTGGGGAGCCCCTTCCCATGGCTACACCTTC. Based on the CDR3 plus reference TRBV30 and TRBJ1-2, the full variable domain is SQTIHQWPATLVQPVGSPLSLECTVEGTSNPNLYWYRQAAGRGLQLLFYSVGIGQISSEVPQNLSASRPQDRQFILSSKKLLLSDSGFYLCAWSVWGAPSHGYTFGSGTRLTVV.

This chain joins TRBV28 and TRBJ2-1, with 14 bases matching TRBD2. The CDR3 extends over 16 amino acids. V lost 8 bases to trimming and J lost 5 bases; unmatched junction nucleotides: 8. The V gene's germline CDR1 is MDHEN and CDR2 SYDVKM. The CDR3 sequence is CASRMKGLAGDNEQFF. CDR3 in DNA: TGTGCCAGCCGAATGAAGGGACTAGCGGGGGACAATGAGCAGTTCTTC.

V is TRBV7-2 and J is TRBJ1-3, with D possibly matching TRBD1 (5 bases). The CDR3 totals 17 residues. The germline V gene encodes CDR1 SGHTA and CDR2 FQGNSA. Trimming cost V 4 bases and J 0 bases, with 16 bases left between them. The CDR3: CASSSGRGSGSGNTIYF. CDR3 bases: TGTGCCAGCAGCTCCGGTAGGGGCAGCGGCTCTGGAAACACCATATATTTT.